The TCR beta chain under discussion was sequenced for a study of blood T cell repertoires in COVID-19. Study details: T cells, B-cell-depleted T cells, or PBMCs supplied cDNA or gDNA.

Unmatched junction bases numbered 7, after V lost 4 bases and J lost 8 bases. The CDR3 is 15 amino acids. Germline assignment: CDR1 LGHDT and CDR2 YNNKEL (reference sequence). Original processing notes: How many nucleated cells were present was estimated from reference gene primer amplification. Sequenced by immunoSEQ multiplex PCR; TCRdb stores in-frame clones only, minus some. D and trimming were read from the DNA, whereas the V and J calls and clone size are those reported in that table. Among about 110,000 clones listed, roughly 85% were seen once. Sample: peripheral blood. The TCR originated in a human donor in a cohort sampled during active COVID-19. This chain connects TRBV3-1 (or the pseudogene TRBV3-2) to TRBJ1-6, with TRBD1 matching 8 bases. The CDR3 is CASSPRDRSHSPLHF. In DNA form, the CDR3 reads TGTGCCAGCAGCCCCCGGGACAGGAGTCATTCACCCCTCCACTTT.